This T cell receptor beta chain was sequenced for a study of beta chain features in type 1 diabetes. About the research overall: In age, gender and cell yields, patients were similar to healthy donors. Sorted cells, 107,917,701 in number, were examined across all samples. Study-wide results and caveats: A pattern of fewer insertions and more deletions at VDJ junctions was seen in type 1 diabetes patients.

This clone was seen ten or more times. Its specificity is unknown. Germline CDR1 reads SEHNR; CDR2 reads FQNEAQ (reference sequence). The length of the CDR3 is 14 residues. Deletions cut 5 bases from V and 3 bases from J, with 13 bases between. Every bit of the isolated RNA underwent reverse transcription, so sequencing read expressed TCRB transcripts. TCRdb keeps only in-frame clones here, not all; method: immunoSEQ multiplex PCR. The top ten hold 0.55% to 0.75% of the sample, which has roughly 150,000 clones, about 8.1% seen once. CD4+ naive, central memory, regulatory and stem cell-like memory subsets were isolated by sorting on CD45RO/CCR7/CD25/CD127/CD95/CD27.

This chain uses TRBV7-9 with TRBJ1-1; the D gene is possibly TRBD1 (6 bases). The sequencing input was central memory CD4+ T cells from blood. The sequence derives from a man younger than 30 in good health. CDR3 protein: CASSPQGGDTEAFF. The CDR3 DNA reads as TGTGCCAGCAGCCCACAAGGGGGGGACACTGAAGCTTTCTTT.